These T cell receptor beta chains were read from a single sample in a study of shared clonotypes between healthy human individuals. The method was immunoSEQ multiplex PCR; TCRdb's version includes in-frame clones alone and lacks a portion of them. In the table there are fewer than 1.8 million clones, 98% to 99% of which are singletons. The specimen sequenced was naive CD4+ T cells sorted from blood. The receptors here all came from a man aged 25-45 years in good health. CDR3s include the opening cysteine and the closing phenylalanine or tryptophan. A D gene is named only where the DNA matches it firmly. The listing skips clone size in some rows; elsewhere it reads once, few, many or a size class.

CASSATLPGFDYNEQFF,TGTGCCAGCAGTGCCACGCTACCCGGGTTTGACTACAATGAGCAGTTCTTC,.,.,TRBJ2-1,TRBV6-1
CASSPVRASGANVLTF,TGTGCCAGCTCACCAGTCAGGGCGTCTGGGGCCAACGTCCTGACTTTC,once,.,TRBJ2-6,TRBV18
CASSPPSGRTTGELFF,TGTGCCAGCTCACCCCCTTCCGGCAGGACCACCGGGGAGCTGTTTTTT,.,.,TRBJ2-2,TRBV18
CASKAPMNTEAFF,TGTGCCAGCAAGGCCCCCATGAACACTGAAGCTTTCTTT,once,.,TRBJ1-1,TRBV2
CASSGDRGAQETQYF,TGTGCCAGCAGTGGAGACAGGGGCGCTCAGGAGACCCAGTACTTC,.,TRBD1,TRBJ2-5,TRBV2
CASSIRQGEGGQPQHF,TGTGCCAGTAGTATTAGGCAGGGAGAAGGAGGACAGCCCCAGCATTTT,.,.,TRBJ1-5,TRBV19
CASTSVYNEQFF,TGTGCCAGCACTTCTGTGTACAATGAGCAGTTCTTC,.,.,TRBJ2-1,TRBV28
CASSEPGLVNEQFF,TGTGCCAGCAGTGAACCCGGACTAGTCAATGAGCAGTTCTTC,once,TRBD2,TRBJ2-1,TRBV6-1
CASSRDSGTNEKLFF,TGTGCCAGCTCAAGGGACAGCGGGACTAATGAAAAACTGTTTTTT,.,TRBD1,TRBJ1-4,TRBV18
CASSLSGRARYNEQFF,TGTGCCAGCAGTTTAAGCGGGAGGGCCCGTTACAATGAGCAGTTCTTC,.,TRBD2,TRBJ2-1,TRBV28
CASSNQRTGELFF,TGTGCCAGCAGCAACCAGAGGACCGGGGAGCTGTTTTTT,.,.,TRBJ2-2,TRBV2
CATSRDFPGELFF,TGTGCCACCAGCAGAGATTTCCCCGGGGAGCTGTTTTTT,.,.,TRBJ2-2,TRBV15
CASSLGGRASGEAFF,TGCGCCAGCAGCTTAGGGGGGCGCGCGTCAGGTGAAGCTTTCTTT,.,.,TRBJ1-1,TRBV5-1
CASSPSGTHRDTQYF,TGTGCCAGCAGCCCTTCAGGGACCCACAGAGATACGCAGTATTTT,.,.,TRBJ2-3,TRBV28
CASSYLAGGFYEQFF,TGTGCCAGCAGCTACCTAGCGGGAGGGTTCTATGAGCAGTTCTTC,.,TRBD2,TRBJ2-1,TRBV7-2
CASREAWYNEQFF,TGTGCCAGCAGGGAGGCGTGGTACAATGAGCAGTTCTTC,.,.,TRBJ2-1,TRBV2
CASSTGTGRSNQPQHF,TGTGCCAGCAGTACCGGGACAGGGAGAAGCAATCAGCCCCAGCATTTT,.,TRBD1,TRBJ1-5,TRBV2
CASSLGSGELFF,TGTGCCAGCAGCTTGGGTTCTGGGGAGCTGTTTTTT,.,.,TRBJ2-2,TRBV5-5
CASSTASGTYNEQFF,TGCGCCAGCAGCACGGCTAGCGGGACCTACAATGAGCAGTTCTTC,.,TRBD2,TRBJ2-1,TRBV5-1
CASSLTSLAPGMNF,TGTGCCAGCAGCTTAACCTCGCTAGCCCCGGGGATGAACTTC,.,.,TRBJ2-5,TRBV11-2
CASSVNPGLAGGPGYEQYF,TGTGCCAGCAGCGTCAATCCGGGACTAGCGGGAGGGCCTGGGTACGAGCAGTACTTC,once,TRBD2,TRBJ2-7,TRBV9
CASSSIAGSYNEQFF,TGTGCCAGCAGCTCTATAGCGGGCTCCTACAATGAGCAGTTCTTC,.,TRBD2,TRBJ2-1,TRBV7-9
CASSLGGSLPYEQYF,TGTGCCAGCAGTTTAGGCGGGTCGCTTCCCTACGAGCAGTACTTC,.,.,TRBJ2-7,TRBV28
CASSPPGATEQFF,TGTGCCAGCTCCCCGCCGGGGGCTACTGAGCAGTTCTTC,.,.,TRBJ2-1,TRBV18
CASSLVAISEQYF,TGTGCCAGCAGCTTGGTGGCGATCAGCGAGCAGTACTTC,.,.,TRBJ2-7,TRBV5-4
CASSPQTGVNTGELFF,TGTGCCAGCAGCCCCCAAACAGGAGTTAACACCGGGGAGCTGTTTTTT,.,.,TRBJ2-2,TRBV5-4
CASSQDRRGQPQHF,TGTGCCAGCAGCCAAGATCGAAGGGGTCAGCCCCAGCATTTT,.,.,TRBJ1-5,TRBV4-2
CSARVLGEQFF,TGCAGTGCTAGAGTCCTCGGTGAGCAGTTCTTC,.,.,TRBJ2-1,TRBV20-1
CASRFADSSGEQYF,TGCGCCAGCAGGTTCGCCGATTCTTCGGGCGAGCAGTACTTC,once,.,TRBJ2-7,TRBV5-1
CASSLERTGVGVNTIYF,TGTGCCAGCAGCTTAGAGCGGACAGGGGTTGGAGTGAACACCATATATTTT,once,TRBD1,TRBJ1-3,TRBV11-2
CASSSPRSSYNEQFF,TGTGCCAGCAGCTCACCGAGGAGCTCCTACAATGAGCAGTTCTTC,.,.,TRBJ2-1,TRBV7-6
CASSYSGQNYEQYF,TGTGCCAGCAGTTACTCGGGACAGAACTACGAGCAGTACTTC,.,TRBD1,TRBJ2-7,TRBV6-5
CASSLGGISTDTQYF,TGCGCCAGCAGCTTGGGAGGGATCAGCACAGATACGCAGTATTTT,once,.,TRBJ2-3,TRBV5-1
CSVGAATTTNEKLFF,TGCAGCGTGGGGGCGGCGACTACAACTAATGAAAAACTGTTTTTT,.,.,TRBJ1-4,TRBV29-1
CASSTNPGGLNQPQHF,TGTGCCAGCAGCACAAATCCAGGGGGTCTTAATCAGCCCCAGCATTTT,.,TRBD1,TRBJ1-5,TRBV7-8
CASSSLLTLTGELFF,TGTGCCAGCAGCTCCCTCCTAACCCTGACCGGGGAGCTGTTTTTT,.,.,TRBJ2-2,TRBV7-2
CASSLGLADYNEQFF,TGCGCCAGCAGCTTAGGACTAGCGGATTACAATGAGCAGTTCTTC,once,TRBD2,TRBJ2-1,TRBV5-1
CASSPGLAGGLPKQQYF,TGTGCCAGCTCACCCGGACTAGCGGGAGGTTTGCCCAAGCAGCAGTACTTC,.,TRBD2,TRBJ2-7,TRBV18
CASSLAGTYTGELFF,TGCGCCAGCAGCTTGGCCGGGACATATACCGGGGAGCTGTTTTTT,.,.,TRBJ2-2,TRBV5-1
CASSQDKRVGELFF,TGTGCCAGCAGCCAAGATAAACGCGTCGGGGAGCTGTTTTTT,.,.,TRBJ2-2,TRBV4-2
CASSLDGQVLHYNEQFF,TGTGCCAGCAGCTTAGACGGACAGGTTCTACACTACAATGAGCAGTTCTTC,.,TRBD1,TRBJ2-1,TRBV7-8
CASSLPGRISEQYF,TGTGCCAGTAGTCTCCCCGGACGGATCTCCGAGCAGTACTTC,.,.,TRBJ2-7,TRBV19
CASSSKGRGNEKLFF,TGCGCCAGCAGCTCGAAGGGCAGGGGTAATGAAAAACTGTTTTTT,.,.,TRBJ1-4,TRBV5-1
CASTATGVAFF,TGTGCCAGCACCGCGACAGGGGTGGCTTTCTTT,.,TRBD1,TRBJ1-1,TRBV28
CASTQETKETQYF,TGTGCCAGCACTCAGGAGACCAAAGAGACCCAGTACTTC,.,.,TRBJ2-5,TRBV18
CASSLGANTEAFF,TGCGCCAGCAGCTTGGGAGCCAACACTGAAGCTTTCTTT,.,.,TRBJ1-1,TRBV5-1
CASSQHRDSGTGELFF,TGTGCCAGCAGCCAACACCGGGACAGCGGCACCGGGGAGCTGTTTTTT,.,TRBD1,TRBJ2-2,TRBV14
CASRLSMEEKLFF,TGTGCCAGCCGCCTTTCAATGGAGGAAAAACTGTTTTTT,.,.,TRBJ1-4,TRBV6-5
CSVEGLAGGLNEQFF,TGCAGCGTTGAGGGACTAGCGGGAGGTCTGAATGAGCAGTTCTTC,.,TRBD2,TRBJ2-1,TRBV29-1
CASSEALQIGDTQYF,TGTGCCAGCAGTGAAGCGTTGCAGATTGGAGATACGCAGTATTTT,once,.,TRBJ2-3,TRBV6-1
CAISGGLAGGPSTDTQYF,TGTGCCATCAGTGGGGGGCTAGCGGGAGGGCCTAGCACAGATACGCAGTATTTT,once,TRBD2,TRBJ2-3,TRBV10-3
CASSLGQGVRAFF,TGTGCCAGCAGCTTAGGACAGGGTGTGAGAGCTTTCTTT,once,TRBD1,TRBJ1-1,TRBV7-9
CASSQGGHPSQETQYF,TGTGCCAGCAGCCAAGGAGGACACCCGTCACAAGAGACCCAGTACTTC,.,.,TRBJ2-5,TRBV4-2
CASRGSVGQPQHF,TGTGCCAGCAGGGGGTCGGTAGGTCAGCCCCAGCATTTT,.,.,TRBJ1-5,TRBV6-5
CASSYGRTGYNEQFF,TGTGCCAGCAGCTATGGGCGGACAGGGTACAATGAGCAGTTCTTC,.,TRBD1,TRBJ2-1,TRBV7-8
CASSFGVLAGGTYNEQFF,TGTGCCAGCAGCTTTGGGGTCTTAGCGGGAGGAACCTACAATGAGCAGTTCTTC,once,TRBD2,TRBJ2-1,TRBV7-2
CASSEFGQRTSTGELFF,TGTGCCAGCAGTGAGTTCGGTCAGCGGACGAGCACCGGGGAGCTGTTTTTT,once,.,TRBJ2-2,TRBV6-4
CASSQERQSYEQYF,TGCGCCAGCAGCCAAGAGCGGCAGTCCTACGAGCAGTACTTC,.,.,TRBJ2-7,TRBV4-1
CAISRDRGIGELFF,TGTGCCATCAGCCGGGACAGGGGAATCGGGGAGCTGTTTTTT,.,TRBD1,TRBJ2-2,TRBV10-3
CASSFGLIYEQYF,TGTGCCAGCAGTTTCGGACTGATTTACGAGCAGTACTTC,few,.,TRBJ2-7,TRBV6-5